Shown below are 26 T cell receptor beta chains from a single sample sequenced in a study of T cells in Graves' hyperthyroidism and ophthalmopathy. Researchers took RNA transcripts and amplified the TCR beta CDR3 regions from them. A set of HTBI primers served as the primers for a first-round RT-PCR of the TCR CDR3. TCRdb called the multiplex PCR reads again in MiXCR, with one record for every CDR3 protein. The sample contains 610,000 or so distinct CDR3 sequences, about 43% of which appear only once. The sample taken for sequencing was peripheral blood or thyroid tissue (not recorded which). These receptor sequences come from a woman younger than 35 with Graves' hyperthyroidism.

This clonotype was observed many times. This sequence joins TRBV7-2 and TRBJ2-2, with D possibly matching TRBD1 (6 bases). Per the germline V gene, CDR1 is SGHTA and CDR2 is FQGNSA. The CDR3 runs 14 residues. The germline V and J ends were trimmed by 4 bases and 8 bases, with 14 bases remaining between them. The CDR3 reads CASSWDNGGGELFF. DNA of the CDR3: TGTGCCAGCAGCTGGGACAACGGTGGAGGGGAGCTGTTTTTT.

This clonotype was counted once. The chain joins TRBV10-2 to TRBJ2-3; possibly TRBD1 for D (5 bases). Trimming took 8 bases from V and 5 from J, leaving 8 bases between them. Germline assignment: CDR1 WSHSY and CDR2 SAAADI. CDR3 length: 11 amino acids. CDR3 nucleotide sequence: TGCGCCAGCGCTGACAGAGATACGCAGTATTTT. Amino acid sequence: CASADRDTQYF.

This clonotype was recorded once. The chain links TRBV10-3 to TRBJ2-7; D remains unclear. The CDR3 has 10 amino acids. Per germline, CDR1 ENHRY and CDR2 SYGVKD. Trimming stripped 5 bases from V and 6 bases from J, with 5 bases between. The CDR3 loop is CAISMGEQYF. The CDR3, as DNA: TGTGCCATCAGTATGGGCGAGCAGTACTTC.

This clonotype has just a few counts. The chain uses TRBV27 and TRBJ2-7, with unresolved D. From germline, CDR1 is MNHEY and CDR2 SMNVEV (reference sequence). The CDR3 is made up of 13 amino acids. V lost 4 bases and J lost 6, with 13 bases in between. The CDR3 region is CASSSLEAREQYF. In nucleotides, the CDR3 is TGTGCCAGCAGTTCCCTTGAGGCCCGCGAGCAGTACTTC.

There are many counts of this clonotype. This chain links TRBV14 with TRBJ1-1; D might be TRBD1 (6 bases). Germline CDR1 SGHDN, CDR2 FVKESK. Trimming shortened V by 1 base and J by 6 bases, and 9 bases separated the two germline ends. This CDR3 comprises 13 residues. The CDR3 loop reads CASSQVQGPEAFF. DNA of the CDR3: TGTGCCAGCAGCCAAGTGCAGGGGCCTGAAGCTTTCTTT.

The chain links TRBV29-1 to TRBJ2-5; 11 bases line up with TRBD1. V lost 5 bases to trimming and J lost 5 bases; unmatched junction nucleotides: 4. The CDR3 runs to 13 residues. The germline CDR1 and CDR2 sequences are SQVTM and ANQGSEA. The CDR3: CSVSRDRGETQYF. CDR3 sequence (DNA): TGCAGCGTTTCCCGGGACAGGGGGGAGACCCAGTACTTC.

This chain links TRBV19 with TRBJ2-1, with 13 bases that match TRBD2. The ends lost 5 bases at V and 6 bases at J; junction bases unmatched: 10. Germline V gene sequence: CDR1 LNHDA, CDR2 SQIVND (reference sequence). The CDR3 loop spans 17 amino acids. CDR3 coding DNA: TGTGCCAGTAGTCGCCCGCCACGACTAGCGGGAGGCAATGAGCAGTTCTTC. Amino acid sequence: CASSRPPRLAGGNEQFF. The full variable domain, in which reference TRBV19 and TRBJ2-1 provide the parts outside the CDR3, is DGGITQSPKYLFRKEGQNVTLSCEQNLNHDAMYWYRQDPGQGLRLIYYSQIVNDFQKGDIAEGYSVSREKKESFPLTVTSAQKNPTAFYLCASSRPPRLAGGNEQFFGPGTRLTVL.

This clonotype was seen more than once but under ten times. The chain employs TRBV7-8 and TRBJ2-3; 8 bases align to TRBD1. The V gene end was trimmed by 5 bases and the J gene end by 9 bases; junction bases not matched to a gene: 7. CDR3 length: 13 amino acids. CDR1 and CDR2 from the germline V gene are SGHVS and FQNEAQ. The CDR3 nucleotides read TGTGCCAGCAGCGACTACAGGGGGTGGACGCAGTATTTT. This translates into CASSDYRGWTQYF. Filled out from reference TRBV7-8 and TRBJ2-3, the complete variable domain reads GAGVSQSPRYKVAKRGQDVALRCDPISGHVSLFWYQQALGQGPEFLTYFQNEAQLDKSGLPSDRFFAERPEGSVSTLKIQRTQQEDSAVYLCASSDYRGWTQYFGPGTRLTVL.

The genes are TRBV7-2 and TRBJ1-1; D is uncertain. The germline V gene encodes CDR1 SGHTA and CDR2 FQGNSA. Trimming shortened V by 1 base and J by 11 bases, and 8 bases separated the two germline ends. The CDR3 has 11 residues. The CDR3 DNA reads TGTGCCAGCAGCTTAGGAGGGCTGGCTTTCTTT. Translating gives CASSLGGLAFF. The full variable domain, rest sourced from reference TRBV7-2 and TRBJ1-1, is GAGVSQSPSNKVTEKGKDVELRCDPISGHTALYWYRQSLGQGLEFLIYFQGNSAPDKSGLPSDRFSAERTGGSVSTLTIQRTQQEDSAVYLCASSLGGLAFFGQGTRLTVV.

Here the CDR3 reads CAVSGRIQETQYF. The CDR3 coding sequence is TGTGCCGTCTCGGGACGGATCCAAGAGACCCAGTACTTC. The chain joins TRBV7-7 to TRBJ2-5; D tentatively reads TRBD1 or TRBD2 (5 bases each). In germline, CDR1 is SSHAT, CDR2 FNYEAQ (reference sequence). The V end lost 11 bases, the J end lost 1 base, and 14 bases lay between the germline ends. The length of the CDR3 is 13 residues.

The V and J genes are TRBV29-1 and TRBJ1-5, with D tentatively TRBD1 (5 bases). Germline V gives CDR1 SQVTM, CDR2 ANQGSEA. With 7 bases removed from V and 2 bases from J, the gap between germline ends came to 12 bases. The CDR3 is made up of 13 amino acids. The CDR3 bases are TGCAGCGCAGGACAAGATGGCAATCAGCCCCAGCATTTT. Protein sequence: CSAGQDGNQPQHF.

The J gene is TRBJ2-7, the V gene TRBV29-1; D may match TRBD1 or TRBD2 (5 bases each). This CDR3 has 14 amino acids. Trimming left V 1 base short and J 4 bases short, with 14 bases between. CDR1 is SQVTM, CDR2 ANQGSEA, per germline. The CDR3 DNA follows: TGCAGCGTTGAAGGGCAGGGCGGAGGTTACGAGCAGTACTTC. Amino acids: CSVEGQGGGYEQYF.

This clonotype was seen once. The CDR3 nucleotides are TGTGCCACCAGCAGCTTGGCCGCGGGTGCCGGGGAGCTGTTTTTT. It encodes CATSSLAAGAGELFF. This rearrangement joins TRBV15 to TRBJ2-2, with a tentative D call TRBD2 (5 bases). The CDR3 totals 15 residues. Deletions cut 3 bases from V and 6 bases from J, with 14 bases between. CDR1 LNHNV and CDR2 YYDKDF come from the germline V gene (reference sequence).

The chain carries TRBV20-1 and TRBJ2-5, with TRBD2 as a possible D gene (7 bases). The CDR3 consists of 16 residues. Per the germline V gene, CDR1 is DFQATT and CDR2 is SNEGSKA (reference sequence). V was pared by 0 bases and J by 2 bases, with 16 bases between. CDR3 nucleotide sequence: TGCAGTGCTAGAGAGGGGGGGCTAGCCCTTCAAGAGACCCAGTACTTC. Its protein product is CSAREGGLALQETQYF.

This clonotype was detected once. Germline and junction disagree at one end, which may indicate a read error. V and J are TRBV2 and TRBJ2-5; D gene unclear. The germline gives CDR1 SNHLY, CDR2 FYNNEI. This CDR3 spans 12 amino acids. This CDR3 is CDSSLTQEAQYF. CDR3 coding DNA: TGTGACAGCAGTCTCACCCAAGAGGCCCAGTACTTC.

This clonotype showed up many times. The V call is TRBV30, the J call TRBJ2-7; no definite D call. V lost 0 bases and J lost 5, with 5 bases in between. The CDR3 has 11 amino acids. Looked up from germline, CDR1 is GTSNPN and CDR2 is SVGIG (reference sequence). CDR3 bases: TGTGCCTGGAGTGTAGTGGACGAGCAGTACTTC. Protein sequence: CAWSVVDEQYF. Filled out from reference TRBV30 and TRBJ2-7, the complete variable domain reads SQTIHQWPATLVQPVGSPLSLECTVEGTSNPNLYWYRQAAGRGLQLLFYSVGIGQISSEVPQNLSASRPQDRQFILSSKKLLLSDSGFYLCAWSVVDEQYFGPGTRLTVT.

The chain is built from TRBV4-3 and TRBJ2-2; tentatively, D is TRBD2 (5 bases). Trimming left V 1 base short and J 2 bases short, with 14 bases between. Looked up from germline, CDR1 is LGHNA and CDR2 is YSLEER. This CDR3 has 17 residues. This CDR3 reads CASSQGASRVNTGELFF. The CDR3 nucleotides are TGCGCCAGCAGCCAAGGAGCGTCGCGGGTCAACACCGGGGAGCTGTTTTTT.

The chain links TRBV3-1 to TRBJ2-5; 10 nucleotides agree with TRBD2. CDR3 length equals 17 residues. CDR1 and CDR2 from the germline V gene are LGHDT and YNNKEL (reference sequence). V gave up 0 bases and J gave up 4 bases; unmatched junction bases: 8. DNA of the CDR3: TGTGCCAGCAGCCAAGATGAGGAAGCGGGAGGGCCAGAGACCCAGTACTTC. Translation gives CASSQDEEAGGPETQYF.

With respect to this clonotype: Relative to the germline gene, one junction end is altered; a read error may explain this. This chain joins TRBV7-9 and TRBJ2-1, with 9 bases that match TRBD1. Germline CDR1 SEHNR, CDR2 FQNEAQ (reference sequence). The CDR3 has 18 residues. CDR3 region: CASSFPDRGYTVYNEQFF. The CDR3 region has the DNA TGCGCCAGCAGCTTCCCGGACAGGGGTTACACCGTCTACAATGAGCAGTTCTTC. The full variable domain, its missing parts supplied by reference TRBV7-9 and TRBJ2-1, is DTGVSQNPRHKITKRGQNVTFRCDPISEHNRLYWYRQTLGQGPEFLTYFQNEAQLEKSRLLSDRFSAERPKGSFSTLEIQRTEQGDSAMYLCASSFPDRGYTVYNEQFFGPGTRLTVL.

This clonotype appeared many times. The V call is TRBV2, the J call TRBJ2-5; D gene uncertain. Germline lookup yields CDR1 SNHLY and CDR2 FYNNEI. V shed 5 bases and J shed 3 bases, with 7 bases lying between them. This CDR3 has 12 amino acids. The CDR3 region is CASSRLEETQYF. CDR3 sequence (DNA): TGTGCCAGCAGTCGCCTCGAAGAGACCCAGTACTTC.

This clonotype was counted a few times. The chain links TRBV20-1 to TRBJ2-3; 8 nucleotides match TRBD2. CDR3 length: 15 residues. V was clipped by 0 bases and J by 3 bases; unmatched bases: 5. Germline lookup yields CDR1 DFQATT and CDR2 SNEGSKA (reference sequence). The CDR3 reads CSARDGGGGTDTQYF. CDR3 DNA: TGCAGTGCTAGAGACGGGGGGGGAGGAACAGATACGCAGTATTTT.

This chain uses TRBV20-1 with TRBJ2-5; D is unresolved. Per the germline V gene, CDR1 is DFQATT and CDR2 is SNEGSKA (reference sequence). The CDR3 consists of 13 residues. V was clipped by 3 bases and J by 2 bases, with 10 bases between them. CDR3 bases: TGCAGTGCTAGGACGCGGCATCAAGAGACCCAGTACTTC. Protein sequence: CSARTRHQETQYF.

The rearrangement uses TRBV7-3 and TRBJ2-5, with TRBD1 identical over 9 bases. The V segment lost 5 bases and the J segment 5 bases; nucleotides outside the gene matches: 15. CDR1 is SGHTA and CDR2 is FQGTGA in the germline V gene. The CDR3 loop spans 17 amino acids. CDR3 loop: CASSPSYDGTGRETQYF. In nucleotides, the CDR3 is TGTGCCAGCAGCCCCTCCTACGACGGGACAGGGCGCGAGACCCAGTACTTC.

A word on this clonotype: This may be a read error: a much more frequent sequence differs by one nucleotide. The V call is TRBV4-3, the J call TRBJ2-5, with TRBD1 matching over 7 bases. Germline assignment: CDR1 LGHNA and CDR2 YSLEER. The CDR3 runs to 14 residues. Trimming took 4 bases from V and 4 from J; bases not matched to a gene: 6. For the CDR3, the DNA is TGCGCCAGCAGCCGAGGAAGGGGGCGAGAGACCCAGTACTTC. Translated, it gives CASSRGRGRETQYF.

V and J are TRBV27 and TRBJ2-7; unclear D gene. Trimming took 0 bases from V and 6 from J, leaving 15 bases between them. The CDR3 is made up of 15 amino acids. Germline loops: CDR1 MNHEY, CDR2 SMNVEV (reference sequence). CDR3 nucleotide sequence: TGTGCCAGCAGTTTATCGGGTGGGCTTTACGGCGAGCAGTACTTC. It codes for CASSLSGGLYGEQYF.

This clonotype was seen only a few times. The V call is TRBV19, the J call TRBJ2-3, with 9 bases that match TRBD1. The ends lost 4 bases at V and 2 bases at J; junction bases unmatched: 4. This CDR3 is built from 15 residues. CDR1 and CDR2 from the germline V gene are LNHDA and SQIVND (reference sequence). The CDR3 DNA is TGTGCCAGTAGTACCCACAGGGGGCTCACAGATACGCAGTATTTT. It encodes CASSTHRGLTDTQYF.